This T cell receptor beta chain emerged from a study of a mutant IDH1 vaccine in newly diagnosed glioma. The CDR3 spans 13 residues. Trimming removed 2 bases from V and 3 bases from J, with 8 bases in between. Germline CDR1 and CDR2: WNHNN and SYGVQD (reference sequence). Clones were read by immunoSEQ multiplex PCR, and TCRdb kept only the in-frame ones, dropping some. The data contain around 88,000 clones, about four fifths of them singletons. Time point indicated: baseline, week 1 (first vaccination visit). Stated treatment: pre-vaccination baseline after standard-of-care therapy. The TCR originated in a man in his forties with glioma. The specimen was PBMCs, collected from a glioma patient treated with radiotherapy, temozolomide or both. The chain carries TRBV10-1 and TRBJ2-7, with a weak D call TRBD1 (5 bases). The DNA of the CDR3 is TGCGCCAGCAGTGAGACAGGCCGCTACGAGCAGTACTTC. Protein sequence: CASSETGRYEQYF.